The sequence of this T cell receptor (beta chain) was determined in a study of monozygotic twins with inflammatory bowel disease. cDNA for each sample came from eight separate reactions. During cDNA synthesis, UMIs that each contained a 6-nucleotide sample barcode were added by means of template switching. Two nested PCRs, run for approximately 17 and 9 cycles, were applied to TCRalpha and TCRbeta cDNA. Using the 5' RACE reads, TCRdb records one entry per CDR3 protein without DNA. The sample's table shows 300,000 to 450,000 distinct CDR3 sequences. Germline CDR1 and CDR2: LGHNA and YNFKEQ. The CDR3 sequence is 14 residues long.

The sample consisted of blood. This chain connects TRBV4-2 to TRBJ1-5; TCRdb's assignment of TRBD1 cannot be checked, as there is no DNA. The clonotype comes from a human donor with ulcerative colitis or Crohn's disease, or a healthy co-twin of an affected twin (not recorded which). The CDR3 sequence is CASAAGSGNQPQHF.